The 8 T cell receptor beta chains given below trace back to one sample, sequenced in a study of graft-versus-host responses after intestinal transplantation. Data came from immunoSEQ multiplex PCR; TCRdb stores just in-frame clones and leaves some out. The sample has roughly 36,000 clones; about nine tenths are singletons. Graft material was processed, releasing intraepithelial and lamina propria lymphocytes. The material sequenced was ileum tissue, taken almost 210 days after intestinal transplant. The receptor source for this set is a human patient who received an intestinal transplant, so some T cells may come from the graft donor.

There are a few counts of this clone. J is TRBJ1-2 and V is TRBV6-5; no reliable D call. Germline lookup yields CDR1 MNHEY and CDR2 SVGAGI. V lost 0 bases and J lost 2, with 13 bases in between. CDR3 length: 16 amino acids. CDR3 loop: CASSYSFSSGNYGYTF. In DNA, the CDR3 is TGTGCCAGCAGTTACTCGTTTTCGTCGGGCAACTATGGCTACACCTTC.

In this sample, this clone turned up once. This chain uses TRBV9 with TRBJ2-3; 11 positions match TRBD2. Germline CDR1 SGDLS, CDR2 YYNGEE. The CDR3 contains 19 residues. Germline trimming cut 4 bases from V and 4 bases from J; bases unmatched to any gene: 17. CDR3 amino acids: CASSLLAGVGQGSPDTQYF. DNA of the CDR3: TGTGCCAGCAGCCTACTAGCGGGAGTAGGCCAGGGATCCCCAGATACGCAGTATTTT.

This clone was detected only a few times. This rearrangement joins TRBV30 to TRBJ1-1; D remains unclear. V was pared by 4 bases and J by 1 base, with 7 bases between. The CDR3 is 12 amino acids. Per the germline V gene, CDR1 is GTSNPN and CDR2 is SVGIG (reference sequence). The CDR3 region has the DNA TGTGCCTGGAAATGGGGGAACACTGAAGCTTTCTTT. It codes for CAWKWGNTEAFF.

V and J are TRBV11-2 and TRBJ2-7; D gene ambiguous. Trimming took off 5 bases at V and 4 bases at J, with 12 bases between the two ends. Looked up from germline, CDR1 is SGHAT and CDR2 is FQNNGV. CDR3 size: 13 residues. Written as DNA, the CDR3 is TGTGCCAGCAGCCCACCAGACCTATACGAGCAGTACTTC. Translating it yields CASSPPDLYEQYF.

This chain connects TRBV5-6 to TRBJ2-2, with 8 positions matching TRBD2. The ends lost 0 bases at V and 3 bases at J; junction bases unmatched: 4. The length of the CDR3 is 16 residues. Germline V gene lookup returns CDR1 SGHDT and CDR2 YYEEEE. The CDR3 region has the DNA TGTGCCAGCAGCTTGGTGGGACTAGGTTACACCGGGGAGCTGTTTTTT. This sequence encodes CASSLVGLGYTGELFF.

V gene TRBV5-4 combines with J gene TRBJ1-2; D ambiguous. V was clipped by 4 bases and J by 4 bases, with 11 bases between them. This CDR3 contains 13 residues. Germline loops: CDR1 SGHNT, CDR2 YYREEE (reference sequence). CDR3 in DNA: TGTGCCAGCAGCCCGGAGGTCGGCTATGGCTACACCTTC. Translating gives CASSPEVGYGYTF.

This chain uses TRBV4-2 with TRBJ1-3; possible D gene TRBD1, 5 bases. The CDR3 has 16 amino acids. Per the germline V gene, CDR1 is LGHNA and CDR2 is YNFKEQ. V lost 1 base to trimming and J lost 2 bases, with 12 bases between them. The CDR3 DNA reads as TGTGCCAGCAGCCAAGTCACTCAGGGAACTGGAAACACCATATATTTT. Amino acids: CASSQVTQGTGNTIYF.

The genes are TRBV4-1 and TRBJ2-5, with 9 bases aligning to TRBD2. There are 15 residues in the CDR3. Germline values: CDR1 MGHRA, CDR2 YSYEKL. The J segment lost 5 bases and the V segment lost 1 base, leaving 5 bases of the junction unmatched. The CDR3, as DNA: TGCGCCAGCAGCCAAGCTGGGACTAGCTGGGAGACCCAGTACTTC. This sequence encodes CASSQAGTSWETQYF.